The subject of this entry is one T cell receptor (beta chain). Its antigen is not identified. The length of the CDR3 is 17 residues. Trimming removed 3 bases from V and 0 bases from J, with 17 bases in between. Per germline, CDR1 SGHNT and CDR2 YYREEE (reference sequence). Positive CCR7 selection of CD45RO-negative cells yielded the naive CD8 cells, and terminally differentiated effector memory CD45RA+ cells were excluded. Generated by immunoSEQ multiplex PCR, the TCRdb table keeps only in-frame clones and is missing some. Seen here are 1.5 million to 2.5 million clones, less than 95% observed once, and the top ten hold around 1%. The data belong to a study of shared clonotypes between healthy human individuals. Study in general: The donor pool was made up of two women and three men aged 18 to 49. General observations from the study: Clonotypes which were not shared had lower generation probabilities than clonotypes that all four donors shared. Larger estimated richness was generally recorded for naive subsets relative to memory subsets.

The source of this sequence is a man aged 18 to 30 in good health. The V call is TRBV5-4, the J call TRBJ2-3, with D perhaps TRBD1 (6 bases). Sequences were obtained from naive CD8+ T cells sorted from blood. CDR3 amino acids: CASSSMGTYDSTDTQYF. Written as DNA, the CDR3 is TGTGCCAGCAGCTCCATGGGGACATACGATAGCACAGATACGCAGTATTTT.